This T cell receptor (beta chain) was recovered during a study of T-cell reconstitution after alpha-beta-depleted transplantation in children. Preparation of the TCRbeta library involved a method that used unique molecular identifiers. TCRdb used MiXCR to reprocess the PCR reads, holding one entry per CDR3 protein. The sample includes some 500,000 distinct CDR3 sequences, around 19% of them seen just once. This material consisted of PBMCs from the stem cell graft donor, taken from the stem cell graft. This TCR was sampled from a human donor who donated a stem cell graft to a child with acute lymphoblastic leukemia.

The CDR3 DNA reads as TGTGCCACCTATTACTCCGGACAGGTCTCTGGAAACACCATATATTTT. Amino acid sequence: CATYYSGQVSGNTIYF. V usage is TRBV6-5 and J usage is TRBJ1-3; 7 bases map to TRBD1. This CDR3 has 16 residues. With 10 bases clipped from V and 0 bases from J, the junction kept 12 bases outside the gene matches. Germline V gives CDR1 MNHEY, CDR2 SVGAGI.